The 31 T cell receptor beta chains below all came from one sample that was sequenced in a study of graft-versus-host responses after intestinal transplantation. Their specific antigens are unknown. TCRdb's table, derived via immunoSEQ multiplex PCR, lists solely in-frame clones and lacks some. The sample comprises around 95,000 clones, roughly 87% of which are singletons, and roughly 0.95% rests with the top ten. The material sequenced was unstimulated CD4+ T cells sorted from spleen or lymph node cells, taken before transplant. Source of these receptors: a human donor who was the organ donor for an intestinal transplant.

On this clone: One junction end disagrees with the germline gene, perhaps due to a read error. The V call is TRBV5-1, the J call TRBJ2-5; D is unclear. Germline V CDR1 and CDR2: SGHRS, YFSETQ. The CDR3 is 14 amino acids. The CDR3 DNA is TGCGCCAGCAGCTTGGGGGCTGCCATGGAGACCCGGTACTTC. As protein: CASSLGAAMETRYF.

The chain has TRBV28 and TRBJ1-1; unclear D gene. The CDR3 extends over 13 amino acids. Germline V gives CDR1 MDHEN, CDR2 SYDVKM. V lost 2 bases and J lost 6, with 10 bases in between. CDR3 DNA sequence: TGTGCCAGCAGTTTAGCCGTGGATCCTGAAGCTTTCTTT. Its translation is CASSLAVDPEAFF.

A single count supports this clone. The chain couples TRBV10-3 to TRBJ2-3, with D perhaps matching TRBD1 or TRBD2 (5 bases each). Germline-derived CDR1 and CDR2 are ENHRY and SYGVKD. The CDR3 runs to 14 residues. Trimming removed 6 bases at V and 0 bases at J, with 10 bases between. The CDR3 DNA sequence: TGTGCCATCAGCGTTCGGGGCAGCACAGATACGCAGTATTTT. Translated, it gives CAISVRGSTDTQYF.

V gene TRBV7-3 combines with J gene TRBJ1-1, with D possibly matching TRBD1 (5 bases). CDR1 and CDR2 (germline): SGHTA, FQGTGA. V was clipped by 1 base and J by 3 bases, with 6 bases between them. CDR3 length: 13 amino acids. CDR3 DNA sequence: TGTGCCAGCAGCTTAAACAGGTACACTGAAGCTTTCTTT. Protein product: CASSLNRYTEAFF.

CDR3 in amino acids: CAWSVQEQPQHF. The DNA of the CDR3 is TGTGCCTGGAGTGTCCAAGAGCAGCCCCAGCATTTT. The rearrangement joins TRBV30 to TRBJ1-5; no definite D call. Germline CDR1 is GTSNPN and CDR2 is SVGIG (reference sequence). There are 12 residues in the CDR3. The germline V and J ends were trimmed by 0 bases and 7 bases, with 7 bases remaining between them.

The chain combines TRBV19 with TRBJ1-6, with 8 bases matching TRBD1. The CDR3 extends over 15 amino acids. V dropped 3 bases and J dropped 9; count of bases not matched to a gene: 7. Per the germline V gene, CDR1 is LNHDA and CDR2 is SQIVND (reference sequence). The CDR3: CASSIVGRGLSPLHF. For the CDR3, the DNA is TGTGCCAGTAGTATCGTAGGCAGGGGGCTTTCACCCCTCCACTTT.

V is TRBV5-1 and J is TRBJ2-7, with 7 bases aligning to TRBD2. V lost 0 bases, J lost 7 bases, and 7 bases stayed unmatched. The length of the CDR3 is 14 residues. Germline CDR1 SGHRS, CDR2 YFSETQ. CDR3 DNA: TGCGCCAGCAGCTTGGGGGACTACGGTAATGAGCAGTACTTC. Protein product: CASSLGDYGNEQYF.

This clone was detected only once. The rearrangement uses TRBV7-8 and TRBJ2-7; perhaps TRBD2 as D (6 bases). The CDR3 extends over 15 amino acids. Germline CDR1 reads SGHVS; CDR2 reads FQNEAQ. V lost 1 base to trimming and J lost 3 bases, with 13 bases between them. The CDR3 here is CASSLDRARGYEQYF. CDR3 sequence (DNA): TGTGCCAGCAGCTTAGACCGGGCGCGGGGCTACGAGCAGTACTTC.

The chain has TRBV6-1 and TRBJ1-2, with D tentatively TRBD1 (5 bases). This CDR3 contains 12 residues. Germline CDR1 reads MNHNS; CDR2 reads SASEGT. The ends were cut back, 3 bases at V and 9 bases at J, with 11 bases in the middle. CDR3 loop: CASSEGVGSYTF. The CDR3 region has the DNA TGTGCCAGCAGTGAGGGGGTAGGGAGCTACACCTTC.

V usage is TRBV6-6 and J usage is TRBJ2-1; perhaps TRBD2 as D (5 bases). Germline assignment: CDR1 MNHNY and CDR2 SVGAGI (reference sequence). This CDR3 has 12 residues. V dropped 5 bases and J dropped 10 bases, with 12 bases sitting between them. CDR3 protein: CASSVWGDEQFF. The CDR3 DNA follows: TGTGCCAGCAGTGTCTGGGGAGACGAGCAGTTCTTC.

CDR3 nucleotides: TGTGCCAGCAGCATGAATCCCGGAAACACCATATATTTT. Amino acid sequence: CASSMNPGNTIYF. The chain couples TRBV7-6 to TRBJ1-3; D remains ambiguous. This CDR3 contains 13 residues. Deletions cut 5 bases from V and 4 bases from J, with 9 bases between. Per the germline V gene, CDR1 is SGHVS and CDR2 is FNYEAQ.

The gene calls are TRBV5-1 and TRBJ1-3, with D uncertain. The CDR3 has 17 residues. Trimming cost V 5 bases and J 4 bases, with 22 bases left between them. CDR1 and CDR2 (germline): SGHRS, YFSETQ. The CDR3 DNA reads TGCGCCAGCAGGACGGACCCTTCACATAGGCCCGGAAACACCATATATTTT. Protein product: CASRTDPSHRPGNTIYF.

This rearrangement joins TRBV18 to TRBJ2-1; D is tentatively TRBD1 or TRBD2 (6 bases each). The V end was cut by 0 bases, the J end by 5 bases, with 11 bases between. Germline V gene lookup returns CDR1 KGHSH and CDR2 LQKENI. This CDR3 is 15 amino acids long. The CDR3 is CASSPPGGTDNEQFF. DNA of the CDR3: TGTGCCAGCTCACCACCAGGGGGGACCGACAATGAGCAGTTCTTC.

V is TRBV21-1 and J is TRBJ1-5. TRBV21-1 is an annotated pseudogene. The CDR3 has 13 amino acids. DNA of the CDR3: TGTGCCAGCAGCAAATACAGCAATCAGCCCCAGCATTTT. The encoded protein is CASSKYSNQPQHF.

V is TRBV27 and J is TRBJ2-6; 9 positions match TRBD1. CDR3 length equals 18 residues. V lost 5 bases and J lost 2; bases outside the gene matches: 10. The germline V gene has CDR1 MNHEY and CDR2 SMNVEV (reference sequence). The CDR3 protein is CASSPGPGTGTGANVLTF. The CDR3 DNA is TGTGCCAGCAGTCCTGGTCCCGGGACAGGGACTGGGGCCAACGTCCTGACTTTC. Based on the CDR3 plus reference TRBV27 and TRBJ2-6, the full variable domain is EAQVTQNPRYLITVTGKKLTVTCSQNMNHEYMSWYRQDPGLGLRQIYYSMNVEVTDKGDVPEGYKVSRKEKRNFPLILESPSPNQTSLYFCASSPGPGTGTGANVLTFGAGSRLTVL.

The rearrangement uses TRBV7-7 and TRBJ2-3, with no clear D. Germline lookup yields CDR1 SSHAT and CDR2 FNYEAQ (reference sequence). V lost 4 bases, J lost 6 bases, and 20 bases lay in between. The CDR3 loop spans 16 amino acids. The CDR3 DNA sequence: TGTGCCAGCAGCTCCCTGCCCCCCGACTCCATGGATACGCAGTATTTT. Protein product: CASSSLPPDSMDTQYF.

The J gene is TRBJ1-6, the V gene TRBV28, with unresolved D. Between the trimmed V and J ends, which lost 7 bases and 6 bases, there was a span of 4 bases. Looked up from germline, CDR1 is MDHEN and CDR2 is SYDVKM. CDR3 length: 11 residues. The CDR3 sequence is CASTSNSPLHF. The CDR3 region has the DNA TGTGCCAGCACCTCTAATTCACCCCTCCACTTT. Combining the CDR3 with reference TRBV28 and TRBJ1-6 gives the whole variable domain DVKVTQSSRYLVKRTGEKVFLECVQDMDHENMFWYRQDPGLGLRLIYFSYDVKMKEKGDIPEGYSVSREKKERFSLILESASTNQTSMYLCASTSNSPLHFGNGTRLTVT.

The chain couples TRBV11-1 to TRBJ2-3, with TRBD2 identical over 12 bases. V gave up 5 bases and J gave up 5 bases; unmatched junction bases: 11. This CDR3 is 17 amino acids long. Per germline, CDR1 SGHAT and CDR2 FQDESV (reference sequence). The DNA for the CDR3 is TGTGCCAGCAGCCGTACTAGCGGGGGGTTGATTAAAGATACGCAGTATTTT. Translation gives CASSRTSGGLIKDTQYF. Full variable domain (remainder filled in from reference TRBV11-1 and TRBJ2-3): EAEVAQSPRYKITEKSQAVAFWCDPISGHATLYWYRQILGQGPELLVQFQDESVVDDSQLPKDRFSAERLKGVDSTLKIQPAELGDSAMYLCASSRTSGGLIKDTQYFGPGTRLTVL.

V is TRBV6-1 and J is TRBJ1-5; D might be TRBD1 (5 bases). V was pared by 7 bases and J by 5 bases, with 12 bases between. CDR3 size: 13 residues. Germline CDR1 is MNHNS and CDR2 is SASEGT. CDR3 sequence: CASTEQEHQPQHF. The CDR3 DNA reads as TGTGCCAGCACAGAACAGGAACATCAGCCCCAGCATTTT.

The chain links TRBV5-1 to TRBJ2-7; TRBD1 agrees at 10 bases. J gave up 0 bases and V 4 bases, and 7 bases lay outside the gene matches. Germline V CDR1 and CDR2: SGHRS, YFSETQ. This CDR3 region has 16 residues. In DNA form, the CDR3 reads TGCGCCAGCAGCCCCGACAGGGGGCCGACCTCCTACGAGCAGTACTTC. It codes for CASSPDRGPTSYEQYF.

The chain couples TRBV10-3 to TRBJ2-1; 11 nucleotides line up with TRBD2. The germline V gene has CDR1 ENHRY and CDR2 SYGVKD. CDR3 length: 17 residues. V was pared by 4 bases and J by 7 bases, with 12 bases of the junction left unmatched. CDR3: CAISVTFSGGAVNEQFF. In DNA form, the CDR3 reads TGTGCCATCAGTGTGACTTTTAGCGGGGGGGCCGTAAATGAGCAGTTCTTC.

The V and J genes are TRBV6-1 and TRBJ2-7; a weak D match, TRBD1 (6 bases). CDR1 MNHNS and CDR2 SASEGT come from the germline V gene. V gave up 2 bases and J gave up 2 bases, with 19 bases separating them. The CDR3 length is 17 residues. CDR3 protein: CASSESVLQGPPYEQYF. CDR3 in DNA: TGTGCCAGCAGTGAATCGGTACTACAGGGACCCCCCTACGAGCAGTACTTC.

CDR3 in amino acids: CASSRRTASNQPQHF. The CDR3 DNA is TGCGCCAGCAGCCGCAGGACGGCTAGCAATCAGCCCCAGCATTTT. This chain connects TRBV4-1 to TRBJ1-5; D call uncertain. The germline gives CDR1 MGHRA, CDR2 YSYEKL. The CDR3 sequence is 15 residues long. The germline V and J ends were trimmed by 4 bases and 0 bases, with 10 bases remaining between them.

A few counts support this clone. This rearrangement joins TRBV7-8 to TRBJ1-6, with D possibly TRBD1 on 5 matching bases. The V gene's germline CDR1 is SGHVS and CDR2 FQNEAQ. The V gene lost 4 bases and the J gene lost 5 bases, with 18 bases spanning the gap. This CDR3 is built from 17 residues. The CDR3 is CASSSAGTPWDNSPLHF. DNA for the CDR3: TGTGCCAGCAGCTCCGCGGGGACCCCCTGGGATAATTCACCCCTCCACTTT.

The rearrangement uses TRBV19 and TRBJ2-5, with D hard to call. V gave up 6 bases and J gave up 2 bases, with 4 bases separating them. The germline CDR1 and CDR2 sequences are LNHDA and SQIVND (reference sequence). CDR3 length: 11 residues. As DNA, the CDR3 is TGTGCCAGTAGCCGTCAAGAGACCCAGTACTTC. The encoded protein is CASSRQETQYF.

Comment on this clone: The same CDR3 arises from other DNA sequences in this sample as well. The rearrangement joins TRBV18 to TRBJ1-1; D gene unclear. The V end was cut by 1 base, the J end by 0 bases, with 6 bases between. CDR3 length: 14 amino acids. Looked up from germline, CDR1 is KGHSH and CDR2 is LQKENI. CDR3 bases: TGTGCCAGCTCACCACAGAGCATGAACACTGAAGCTTTCTTT. It yields the protein CASSPQSMNTEAFF.

DNA for the CDR3: TGTGCCAGCAGCCAAGATCAAGGGGCGCAGGGGGAGACCCAGTACTTC. It encodes CASSQDQGAQGETQYF. The chain combines TRBV4-2 with TRBJ2-5, with D possibly TRBD1 on 6 matching bases. The CDR3 consists of 16 residues. Trimming removed 0 bases at V and 5 bases at J, with 16 bases between. Germline CDR1 LGHNA, CDR2 YNFKEQ.

This chain connects TRBV6-1 to TRBJ2-3; 8 positions match TRBD1. This CDR3 has 16 residues. J was trimmed by 0 bases and V by 4 bases; bases with no gene match: 6. CDR1 is MNHNS and CDR2 is SASEGT in the germline V gene. CDR3 DNA sequence: TGTGCCAGCAGTGTTCGGACAGGGTTGAGCACAGATACGCAGTATTTT. Translated, it gives CASSVRTGLSTDTQYF.

This clone was seen once. This rearrangement joins TRBV19 to TRBJ1-4; D perhaps matches TRBD1 (5 bases). CDR1 and CDR2 from the germline V gene are LNHDA and SQIVND (reference sequence). The CDR3 runs to 16 residues. The V end lost 6 bases, the J end lost 3 bases, and 17 bases lay between the germline ends. The CDR3 is CASSDHGTWSNEKLFF. CDR3 sequence (DNA): TGTGCCAGTAGCGACCACGGGACTTGGTCTAATGAAAAACTGTTTTTT. The variable domain in full, with the rest retrieved from reference TRBV19 and TRBJ1-4, is DGGITQSPKYLFRKEGQNVTLSCEQNLNHDAMYWYRQDPGQGLRLIYYSQIVNDFQKGDIAEGYSVSREKKESFPLTVTSAQKNPTAFYLCASSDHGTWSNEKLFFGSGTQLSVL.

The chain recombines TRBV30 with TRBJ2-7; tentatively, D is TRBD1 (6 bases). The CDR3 loop spans 14 amino acids. Trimming pared 3 bases from V and 2 bases from J, leaving 14 bases between. Per germline, CDR1 GTSNPN and CDR2 SVGIG (reference sequence). The CDR3 is CAWSNYREPYEQYF. CDR3 coding DNA: TGTGCCTGGAGCAATTACAGGGAACCCTACGAGCAGTACTTC.

The V gene is TRBV5-1, the J gene TRBJ2-5, with D hard to call. This CDR3 is built from 16 residues. Germline V gives CDR1 SGHRS, CDR2 YFSETQ. V lost 0 bases and J lost 5, with 17 bases in between. CDR3 bases: TGCGCCAGCAGCTTGGCACTCTCGGGTTTGGGGGAGACCCAGTACTTC. Residues: CASSLALSGLGETQYF.